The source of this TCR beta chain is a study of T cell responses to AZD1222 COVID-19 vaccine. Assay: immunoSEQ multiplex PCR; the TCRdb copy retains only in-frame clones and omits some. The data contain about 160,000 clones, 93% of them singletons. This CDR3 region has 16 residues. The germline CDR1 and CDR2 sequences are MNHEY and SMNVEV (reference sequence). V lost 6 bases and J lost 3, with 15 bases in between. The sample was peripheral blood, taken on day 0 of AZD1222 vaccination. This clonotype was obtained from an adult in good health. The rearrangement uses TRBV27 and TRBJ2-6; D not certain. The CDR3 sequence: CASSQTRPYGANVLTF. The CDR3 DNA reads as TGTGCCAGCAGCCAAACAAGGCCCTATGGGGCCAACGTCCTGACTTTC.